This record concerns one TCR beta chain sequence. Its antigen is unidentified. The data are from a study of shared clonotypes between healthy human individuals. Overall study context: Per donor, CD8 memory used one plate, CD8 naive used two, CD4 memory used three and CD4 naive used three. Findings and limits, study-wide: Sampling used blood alone; tissue repertoires probably differ. Naive subsets typically showed greater estimated richness than memory subsets.

Researchers ran the assay at a deep level. Data came from immunoSEQ multiplex PCR; TCRdb stores just in-frame clones and leaves some out. The sample has hundreds of thousands of clones, around 86% seen once; the top ten hold 15% to 20%. Material for sequencing was memory CD8+ T cells sorted from blood. The subset: CD45RO+ cells pooled with CCR7-negative TemRA cells. The origin of this receptor is a man between 18 and 35 years old in good health.

The CDR3 DNA follows: TGTGCCAGCAGTAAGTTCAGGCCGGTATACAATGAGCAGTTCTTC. Residues: CASSKFRPVYNEQFF. The chain joins TRBV6-1 to TRBJ2-1, with D uncertain. The CDR3 has 15 residues. CDR1 is MNHNS, CDR2 SASEGT, per germline. V lost 5 bases, J lost 4 bases, and 15 bases lay in between.